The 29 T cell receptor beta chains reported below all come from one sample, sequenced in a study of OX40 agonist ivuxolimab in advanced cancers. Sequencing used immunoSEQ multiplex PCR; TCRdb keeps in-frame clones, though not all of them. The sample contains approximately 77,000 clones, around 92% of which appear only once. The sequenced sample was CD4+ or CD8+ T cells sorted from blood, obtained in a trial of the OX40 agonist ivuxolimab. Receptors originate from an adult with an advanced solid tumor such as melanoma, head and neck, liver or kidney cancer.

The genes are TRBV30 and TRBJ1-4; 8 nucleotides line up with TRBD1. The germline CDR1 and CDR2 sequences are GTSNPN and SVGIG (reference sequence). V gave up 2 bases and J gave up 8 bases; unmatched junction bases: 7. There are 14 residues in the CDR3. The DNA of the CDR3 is TGTGCCTGGAGTCGGGGGGCAGGGGGCGAAAAACTGTTTTTT. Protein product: CAWSRGAGGEKLFF.

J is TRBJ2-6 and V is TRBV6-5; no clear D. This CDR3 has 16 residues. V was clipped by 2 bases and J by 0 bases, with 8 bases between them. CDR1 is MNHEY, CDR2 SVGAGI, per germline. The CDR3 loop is CASSYTEFSGANVLTF. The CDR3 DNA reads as TGTGCCAGCAGTTACACTGAATTCTCTGGGGCCAACGTCCTGACTTTC.

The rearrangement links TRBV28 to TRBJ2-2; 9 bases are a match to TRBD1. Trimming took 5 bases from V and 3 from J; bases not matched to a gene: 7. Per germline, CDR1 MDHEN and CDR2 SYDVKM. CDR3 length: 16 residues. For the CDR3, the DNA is TGTGCCAGCAGTCAACAGGGGGCATTGGACACCGGGGAGCTGTTTTTT. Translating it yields CASSQQGALDTGELFF.

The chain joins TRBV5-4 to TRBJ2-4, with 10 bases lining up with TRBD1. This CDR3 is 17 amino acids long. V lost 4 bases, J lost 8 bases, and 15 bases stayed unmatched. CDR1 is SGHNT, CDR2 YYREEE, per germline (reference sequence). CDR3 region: CASSKGQGGASLDIQYF. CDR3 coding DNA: TGTGCCAGCAGCAAAGGACAGGGGGGCGCCTCCTTAGACATTCAGTACTTC.

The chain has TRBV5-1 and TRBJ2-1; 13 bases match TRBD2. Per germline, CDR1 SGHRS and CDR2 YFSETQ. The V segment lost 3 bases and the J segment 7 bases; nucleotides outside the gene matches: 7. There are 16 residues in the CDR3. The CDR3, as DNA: TGCGCCAGCAGCTACCAACTAGCGGGAGGGCGTAATGAGCAGTTCTTC. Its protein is CASSYQLAGGRNEQFF.

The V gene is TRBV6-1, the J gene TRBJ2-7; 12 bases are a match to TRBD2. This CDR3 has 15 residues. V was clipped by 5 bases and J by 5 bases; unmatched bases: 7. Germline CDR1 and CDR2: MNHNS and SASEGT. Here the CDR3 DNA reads TGTGCCAGCAGTTGGGGGACTAGCGGGCGCGACGAGCAGTACTTC. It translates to CASSWGTSGRDEQYF.

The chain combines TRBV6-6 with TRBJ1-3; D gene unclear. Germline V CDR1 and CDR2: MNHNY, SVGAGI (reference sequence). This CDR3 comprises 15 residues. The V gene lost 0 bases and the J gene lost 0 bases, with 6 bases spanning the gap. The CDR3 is CASSYSWSSGNTIYF. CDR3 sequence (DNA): TGTGCCAGCAGTTACTCGTGGAGCTCTGGAAACACCATATATTTT.

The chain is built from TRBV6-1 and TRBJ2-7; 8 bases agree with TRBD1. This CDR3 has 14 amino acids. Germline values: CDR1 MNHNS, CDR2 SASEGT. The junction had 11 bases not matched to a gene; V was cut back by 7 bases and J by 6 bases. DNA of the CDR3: TGTGCCAGCACTGGGGAGCAGGGGGCCTCCGAGCAGTACTTC. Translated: CASTGEQGASEQYF.

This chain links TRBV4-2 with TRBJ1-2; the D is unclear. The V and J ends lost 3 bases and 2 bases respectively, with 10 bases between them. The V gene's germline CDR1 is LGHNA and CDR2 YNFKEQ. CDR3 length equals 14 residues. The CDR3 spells CASSQRTENYGYTF. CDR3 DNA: TGTGCCAGCAGCCAGAGGACTGAAAACTATGGCTACACCTTC.

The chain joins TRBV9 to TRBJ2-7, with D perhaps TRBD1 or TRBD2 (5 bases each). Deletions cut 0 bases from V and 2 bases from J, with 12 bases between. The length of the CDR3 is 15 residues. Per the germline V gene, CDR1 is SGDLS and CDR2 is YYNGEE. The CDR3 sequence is CASSVGQGAAYEQYF. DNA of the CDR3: TGTGCCAGCAGCGTAGGGCAGGGAGCGGCCTACGAGCAGTACTTC.

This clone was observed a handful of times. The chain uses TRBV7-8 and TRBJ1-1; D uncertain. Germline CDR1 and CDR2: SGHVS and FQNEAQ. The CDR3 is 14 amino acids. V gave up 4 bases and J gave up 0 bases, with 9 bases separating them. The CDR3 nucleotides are TGTGCCAGCAGCTCGCGACGTCTGAACACTGAAGCTTTCTTT. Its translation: CASSSRRLNTEAFF.

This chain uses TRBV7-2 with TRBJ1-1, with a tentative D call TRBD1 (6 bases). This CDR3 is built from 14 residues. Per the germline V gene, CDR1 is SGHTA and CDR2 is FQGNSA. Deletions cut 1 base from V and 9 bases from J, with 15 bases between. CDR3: CASSLVLTGEKAFF. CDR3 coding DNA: TGTGCCAGCAGCTTAGTTTTGACAGGAGAGAAAGCTTTCTTT.

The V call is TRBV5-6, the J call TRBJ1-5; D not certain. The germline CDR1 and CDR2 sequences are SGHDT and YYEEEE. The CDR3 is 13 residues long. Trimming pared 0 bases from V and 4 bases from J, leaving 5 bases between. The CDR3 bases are TGTGCCAGCAGCTTGGGTCTGAATCAGCCCCAGCATTTT. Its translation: CASSLGLNQPQHF.

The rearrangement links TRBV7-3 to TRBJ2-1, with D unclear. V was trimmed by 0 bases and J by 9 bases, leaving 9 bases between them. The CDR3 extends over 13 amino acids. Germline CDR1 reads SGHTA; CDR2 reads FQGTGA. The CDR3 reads CASSLTGTGEQFF. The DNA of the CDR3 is TGTGCCAGCAGCTTAACGGGCACCGGTGAGCAGTTCTTC.

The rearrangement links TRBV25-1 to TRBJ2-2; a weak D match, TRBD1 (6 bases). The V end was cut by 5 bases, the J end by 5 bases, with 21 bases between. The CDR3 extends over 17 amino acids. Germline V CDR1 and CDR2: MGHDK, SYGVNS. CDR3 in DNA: TGTGCCAGCAGTCAAAATTGGGGGCAGGGTCTAACCGGGGAGCTGTTTTTT. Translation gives CASSQNWGQGLTGELFF.

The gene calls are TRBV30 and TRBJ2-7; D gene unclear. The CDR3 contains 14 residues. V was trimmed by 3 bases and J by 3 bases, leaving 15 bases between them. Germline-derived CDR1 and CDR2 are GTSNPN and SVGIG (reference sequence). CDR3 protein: CAWRAPGRGYEQYF. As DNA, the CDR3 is TGTGCCTGGAGGGCACCGGGTAGAGGCTACGAGCAGTACTTC.

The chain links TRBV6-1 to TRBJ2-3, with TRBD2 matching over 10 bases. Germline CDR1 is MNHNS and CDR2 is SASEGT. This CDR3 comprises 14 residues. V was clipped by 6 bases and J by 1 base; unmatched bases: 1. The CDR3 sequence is CASRGTSGTDTQYF. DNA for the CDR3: TGTGCCAGCAGGGGGACTAGCGGCACAGATACGCAGTATTTT.

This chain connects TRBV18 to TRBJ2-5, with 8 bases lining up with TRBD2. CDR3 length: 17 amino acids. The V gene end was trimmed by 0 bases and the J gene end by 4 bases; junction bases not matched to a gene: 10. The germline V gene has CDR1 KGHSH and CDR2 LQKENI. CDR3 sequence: CASSPPPLAGGGETQYF. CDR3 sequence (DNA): TGTGCCAGCTCACCACCCCCCCTAGCGGGCGGGGGAGAGACCCAGTACTTC.

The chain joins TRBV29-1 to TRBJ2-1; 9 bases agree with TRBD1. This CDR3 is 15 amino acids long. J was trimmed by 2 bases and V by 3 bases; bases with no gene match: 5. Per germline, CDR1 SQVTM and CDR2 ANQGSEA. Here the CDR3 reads CSVEGGQGTYNEQFF. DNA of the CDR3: TGCAGCGTTGAGGGGGGACAGGGTACCTACAATGAGCAGTTCTTC.

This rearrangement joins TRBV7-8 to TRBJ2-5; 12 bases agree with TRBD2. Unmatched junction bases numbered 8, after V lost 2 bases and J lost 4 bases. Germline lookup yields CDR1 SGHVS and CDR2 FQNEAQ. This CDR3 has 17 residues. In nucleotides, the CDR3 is TGTGCCAGCAGCTTAACCAGACTAGCGGGAGAGGGAGAGACCCAGTACTTC. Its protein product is CASSLTRLAGEGETQYF.

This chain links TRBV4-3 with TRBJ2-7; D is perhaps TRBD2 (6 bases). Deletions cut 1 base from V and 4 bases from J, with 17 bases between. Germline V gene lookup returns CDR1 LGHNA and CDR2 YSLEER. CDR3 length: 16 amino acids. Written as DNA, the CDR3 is TGCGCCAGCAGCCAAGCTACTGCGGGACCGGGGTACGAGCAGTACTTC. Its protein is CASSQATAGPGYEQYF.

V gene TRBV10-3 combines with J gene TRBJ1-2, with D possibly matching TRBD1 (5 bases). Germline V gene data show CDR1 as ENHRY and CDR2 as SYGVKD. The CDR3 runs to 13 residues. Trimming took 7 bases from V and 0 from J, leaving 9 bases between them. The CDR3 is CAIKTDTNYGYTF. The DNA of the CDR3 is TGTGCCATCAAGACAGATACTAACTATGGCTACACCTTC.

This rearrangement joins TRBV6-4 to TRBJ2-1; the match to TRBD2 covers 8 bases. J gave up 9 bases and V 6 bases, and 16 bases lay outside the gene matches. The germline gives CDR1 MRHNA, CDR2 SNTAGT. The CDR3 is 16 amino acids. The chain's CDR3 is CASSESRAGGLREQFF. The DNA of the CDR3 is TGTGCCAGCAGCGAGTCTAGGGCGGGAGGCCTCCGTGAGCAGTTCTTC.

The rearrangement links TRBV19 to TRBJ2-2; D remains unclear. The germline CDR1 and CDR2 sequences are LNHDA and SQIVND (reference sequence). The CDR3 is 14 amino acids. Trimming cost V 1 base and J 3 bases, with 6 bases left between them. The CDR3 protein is CASSIAIYTGELFF. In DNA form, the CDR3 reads TGTGCCAGTAGTATAGCTATATACACCGGGGAGCTGTTTTTT.

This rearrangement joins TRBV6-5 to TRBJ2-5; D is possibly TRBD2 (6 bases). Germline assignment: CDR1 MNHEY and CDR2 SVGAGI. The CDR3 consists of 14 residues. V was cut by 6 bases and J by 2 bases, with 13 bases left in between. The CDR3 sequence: CASRGSGRQETQYF. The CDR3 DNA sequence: TGTGCCAGCAGGGGTAGCGGTAGACAAGAGACCCAGTACTTC.

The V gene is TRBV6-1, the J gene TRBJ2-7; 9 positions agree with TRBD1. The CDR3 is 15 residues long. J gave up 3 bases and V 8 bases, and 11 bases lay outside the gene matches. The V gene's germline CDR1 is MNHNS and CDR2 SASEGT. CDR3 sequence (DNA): TGTGCCAGCGGGAGAGCCACAGGGGGCAGCTACGAGCAGTACTTC. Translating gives CASGRATGGSYEQYF.

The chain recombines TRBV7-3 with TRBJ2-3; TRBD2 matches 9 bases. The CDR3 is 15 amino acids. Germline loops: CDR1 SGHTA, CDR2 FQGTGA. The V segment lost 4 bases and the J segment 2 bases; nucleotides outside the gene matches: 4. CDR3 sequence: CASSSTSGPTDTQYF. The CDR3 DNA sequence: TGTGCCAGCAGCTCGACTAGCGGCCCCACAGATACGCAGTATTTT.

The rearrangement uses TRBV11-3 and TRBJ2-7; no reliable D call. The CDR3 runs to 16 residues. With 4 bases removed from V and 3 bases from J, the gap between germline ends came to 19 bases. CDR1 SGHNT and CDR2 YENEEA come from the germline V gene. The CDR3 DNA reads TGTGCCAGCAGCTCTATGTTTGGACCGACAAACTACGAGCAGTACTTC. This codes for CASSSMFGPTNYEQYF.

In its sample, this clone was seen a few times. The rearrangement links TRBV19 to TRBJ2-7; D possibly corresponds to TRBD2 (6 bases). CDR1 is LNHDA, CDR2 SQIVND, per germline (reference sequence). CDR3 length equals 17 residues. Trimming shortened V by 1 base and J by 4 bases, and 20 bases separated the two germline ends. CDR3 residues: CASSIARDLAREYEQYF. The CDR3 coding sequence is TGTGCCAGTAGTATAGCCCGGGACTTGGCTCGGGAGTACGAGCAGTACTTC.